Each of the 25 T cell receptor beta chains below was sequenced from the same sample in a study of graft-versus-host responses after intestinal transplantation. These receptors have no known antigen. Data came from immunoSEQ multiplex PCR; TCRdb stores just in-frame clones and leaves some out. The sample lists more than 70,000 clones, approximately 80% occurring once. The specimen was unstimulated CD4+ T cells sorted from spleen or lymph node cells, collected before intestinal transplant. The receptors were sampled from a human donor who received an intestinal transplant.

This clone showed up just once. The chain combines TRBV28 with TRBJ1-5, with D unresolved. The length of the CDR3 is 12 residues. Trimming took off 2 bases at V and 6 bases at J, with 5 bases between the two ends. Germline V gene data show CDR1 as MDHEN and CDR2 as SYDVKM. The CDR3 DNA reads as TGTGCCAGCAGTTTAACACCTCAGCCCCAGCATTTT. Translation: CASSLTPQPQHF.

A few counts support this clone. V gene TRBV6-5 combines with J gene TRBJ1-2, with D possibly matching TRBD1 (5 bases). Germline CDR1 is MNHEY and CDR2 is SVGAGI. The CDR3 is 15 amino acids. The V gene lost 0 bases and the J gene lost 4 bases, with 12 bases spanning the gap. The CDR3 DNA reads as TGTGCCAGCAGTTACTCGCCCCGGGGGACCTATGGCTACACCTTC. It translates to CASSYSPRGTYGYTF.

The V gene is TRBV5-1, the J gene TRBJ2-7, with 7 bases fitting TRBD2. Per the germline V gene, CDR1 is SGHRS and CDR2 is YFSETQ. This CDR3 contains 15 residues. V was pared by 0 bases and J by 3 bases, with 6 bases of the junction left unmatched. CDR3 residues: CASSLEQPGGYEQYF. CDR3 in DNA: TGCGCCAGCAGCTTGGAACAGCCGGGGGGCTACGAGCAGTACTTC.

The chain uses TRBV6-5 and TRBJ2-3, with a possible D match to TRBD1 (5 bases). The V gene's germline CDR1 is MNHEY and CDR2 SVGAGI. The ends were cut back, 2 bases at V and 0 bases at J, with 9 bases in the middle. CDR3 size: 15 residues. CDR3 in DNA: TGTGCCAGCAGTTACAAGGGGTATAGCACAGATACGCAGTATTTT. Amino acids: CASSYKGYSTDTQYF.

This rearrangement joins TRBV5-1 to TRBJ2-3, with D possibly TRBD2 on 6 matching bases. Germline CDR1 reads SGHRS; CDR2 reads YFSETQ. This CDR3 is 15 amino acids long. With 2 bases removed from V and 4 bases from J, the gap between germline ends came to 14 bases. The CDR3 nucleotides are TGCGCCAGCAGCTTAACTAGCACGGGCGCAGATACGCAGTATTTT. This translates into CASSLTSTGADTQYF.

V gene TRBV5-1 combines with J gene TRBJ2-5; TRBD1 matches 9 bases. J gave up 2 bases and V 3 bases, and 2 bases lay outside the gene matches. This CDR3 is 14 amino acids long. Germline V gene data show CDR1 as SGHRS and CDR2 as YFSETQ. CDR3 sequence: CASSSTGGQETQYF. The CDR3 coding sequence is TGCGCCAGCAGCTCGACAGGGGGGCAAGAGACCCAGTACTTC.

The chain is built from TRBV2 and TRBJ2-7; the match to TRBD2 covers 8 bases. V lost 7 bases to trimming and J lost 6 bases; unmatched junction nucleotides: 8. The V gene's germline CDR1 is SNHLY and CDR2 FYNNEI. The CDR3 is 13 amino acids. The CDR3 region has the DNA TGTGCCAGCAAAGTAGCGGGGAGAGGCGAGCAGTACTTC. This gives the protein CASKVAGRGEQYF.

The gene calls are TRBV30 and TRBJ2-6, with D possibly TRBD1 on 5 matching bases. CDR1 and CDR2 (germline): GTSNPN, SVGIG (reference sequence). Trimming took 4 bases from V and 4 from J, leaving 17 bases between them. The CDR3 contains 16 residues. The CDR3 DNA is TGTGCCTGGACCCGGTTTGCCAGGGCCGGGGCCAACGTCCTGACTTTC. Translated, it gives CAWTRFARAGANVLTF. Combining the CDR3 with reference TRBV30 and TRBJ2-6 gives the whole variable domain SQTIHQWPATLVQPVGSPLSLECTVEGTSNPNLYWYRQAAGRGLQLLFYSVGIGQISSEVPQNLSASRPQDRQFILSSKKLLLSDSGFYLCAWTRFARAGANVLTFGAGSRLTVL.

V and J are TRBV5-1 and TRBJ2-1; D might be TRBD1 (6 bases). The V and J ends lost 5 bases and 4 bases respectively, with 16 bases between them. Per the germline V gene, CDR1 is SGHRS and CDR2 is YFSETQ. The CDR3 is 15 residues long. The DNA for the CDR3 is TGCGCCAGCAGGTCGGCAGGGGACGGGTACAATGAGCAGTTCTTC. Amino acids: CASRSAGDGYNEQFF.

V gene TRBV5-6 combines with J gene TRBJ1-2; 9 bases map to TRBD1. Germline-derived CDR1 and CDR2 are SGHDT and YYEEEE. The CDR3 runs to 14 residues. V dropped 2 bases and J dropped 2; count of bases not matched to a gene: 1. This CDR3 reads CASSFGQGNYGYTF. Here the CDR3 DNA reads TGTGCCAGCAGCTTTGGACAGGGGAACTATGGCTACACCTTC. The full variable domain, its missing parts supplied by reference TRBV5-6 and TRBJ1-2, is DAGVTQSPTHLIKTRGQQVTLRCSPKSGHDTVSWYQQALGQGPQFIFQYYEEEERQRGNFPDRFSGHQFPNYSSELNVNALLLGDSALYLCASSFGQGNYGYTFGSGTRLTVV.

As DNA, the CDR3 is TGCGCCAGCAGTCGGGATACGAACACCGGGGAGCTGTTTTTT. It encodes CASSRDTNTGELFF. V is TRBV5-1 and J is TRBJ2-2, with a weak D call TRBD2 (5 bases). This CDR3 has 14 residues. Germline CDR1 is SGHRS and CDR2 is YFSETQ. V dropped 5 bases and J dropped 0 bases, with 8 bases sitting between them.

This chain uses TRBV4-1 with TRBJ1-2, with 11 bases that match TRBD1. Germline V gives CDR1 MGHRA, CDR2 YSYEKL. Losses at the gene ends were 4 bases for V and 6 bases for J; bases not matched to a gene: 7. This CDR3 is built from 15 residues. The CDR3 region has the DNA TGCGCCAGCAGCCCCCGGGACAGGGGGAGGGATGGCTACACCTTC. Residues: CASSPRDRGRDGYTF.

The chain combines TRBV19 with TRBJ2-7; TRBD1 aligns across 7 bases. The CDR3 has 15 residues. V was clipped by 3 bases and J by 5 bases; unmatched bases: 10. Germline V gene sequence: CDR1 LNHDA, CDR2 SQIVND (reference sequence). DNA of the CDR3: TGTGCCAGTAGTATCCGCAGGGGGTTTAAGGACGAGCAGTACTTC. Its translation: CASSIRRGFKDEQYF.

This clone was observed a handful of times. The chain combines TRBV6-5 with TRBJ2-7; 8 nucleotides match TRBD2. Germline V gene data show CDR1 as MNHEY and CDR2 as SVGAGI. This CDR3 region has 15 residues. The junction had 3 bases not matched to a gene; V was cut back by 0 bases and J by 2 bases. The CDR3 DNA follows: TGTGCCAGCAGTTACTCTCTCGGGGGGGCCTACGAGCAGTACTTC. Protein product: CASSYSLGGAYEQYF.

The chain carries TRBV2 and TRBJ2-2; D is perhaps TRBD2 (7 bases). This CDR3 is 17 amino acids long. Trimming took 9 bases from V and 1 from J, leaving 21 bases between them. Germline CDR1 SNHLY, CDR2 FYNNEI. In nucleotides, the CDR3 is TGTGCCAGTACAAAGGGGGGGATCGGGCGGAACACCGGGGAGCTGTTTTTT. This sequence encodes CASTKGGIGRNTGELFF.

This clone was seen a single time. This chain links TRBV28 with TRBJ1-4; D is perhaps TRBD1 (5 bases). With 3 bases removed from V and 6 bases from J, the gap between germline ends came to 17 bases. Germline lookup yields CDR1 MDHEN and CDR2 SYDVKM. This CDR3 is built from 16 residues. Here the CDR3 reads CASSFSGPPSDEKLFF. CDR3 DNA sequence: TGTGCCAGCAGTTTTTCAGGGCCTCCTAGTGATGAAAAACTGTTTTTT.

The J gene is TRBJ2-7, the V gene TRBV6-1; a weak D match, TRBD1 (6 bases). V gave up 3 bases and J gave up 7 bases, with 13 bases separating them. Germline CDR1 and CDR2: MNHNS and SASEGT. The CDR3 is made up of 13 amino acids. CDR3 DNA sequence: TGTGCCAGCAGTGAGCGACAGGCTAGGGAGCAGTACTTC. It yields the protein CASSERQAREQYF.

Turning to this clone: The junction differs from germline at one of its ends, possibly a read error. The chain has TRBV6-5 and TRBJ1-2; no clear D. Per the germline V gene, CDR1 is MNHEY and CDR2 is SVGAGI. The CDR3 is 12 amino acids. This CDR3 is CASSYSGRAPAF. In DNA, the CDR3 is TGTGCCAGCAGTTACTCAGGGAGGGCTCCCGCCTTC.

CDR3: CASSLGGLAGNTGELFF. CDR3 DNA sequence: TGCGCCAGCAGCTTGGGGGGACTAGCGGGGAACACCGGGGAGCTGTTTTTT. This rearrangement joins TRBV5-1 to TRBJ2-2; 12 bases align to TRBD2. Losses at the gene ends were 0 bases for V and 1 base for J; bases not matched to a gene: 1. The length of the CDR3 is 17 residues. Germline V CDR1 and CDR2: SGHRS, YFSETQ.

The chain is built from TRBV21-1 and TRBJ2-5; the table assigns TRBD2, which was not confirmed against the DNA. TRBV21-1 is a pseudogene. This CDR3 is built from 16 residues. CDR3 coding DNA: TGTGCCAGCAGCACGCAAAATCACGGGGAAAAAGAGACCCAGTACTTC. Translation gives CASSTQNHGEKETQYF.

This clone was observed a handful of times. The chain combines TRBV6-5 with TRBJ1-6; TRBD1 matches at 12 bases. CDR1 and CDR2 (germline): MNHEY, SVGAGI. The V and J ends lost 4 bases and 10 bases, in that order; junction bases with no gene match: 8. CDR3 length: 16 amino acids. CDR3 nucleotide sequence: TGTGCCAGCAGTTCCCGGGACAGGGGGCGACAGTCACCCCTCCACTTT. This gives the protein CASSSRDRGRQSPLHF.

The rearrangement links TRBV2 to TRBJ1-1, with D perhaps matching TRBD1 (5 bases). Germline loops: CDR1 SNHLY, CDR2 FYNNEI. The CDR3 has 15 residues. V was pared by 8 bases and J by 2 bases, with 18 bases between. The CDR3 sequence is CASDWGRTLNTEAFF. The CDR3 DNA reads as TGTGCCAGCGATTGGGGCAGGACGTTAAACACTGAAGCTTTCTTT.

This clone was detected once. This sample includes further DNA sequences coding for the same CDR3. This chain uses TRBV6-6 with TRBJ1-2; tentatively, D is TRBD1 (5 bases). Per germline, CDR1 MNHNY and CDR2 SVGAGI (reference sequence). The CDR3 covers 14 residues. V gave up 0 bases and J gave up 1 base, with 6 bases separating them. The CDR3 DNA follows: TGTGCCAGCAGTTACTCGGGGGGTAACTATGGCTACACCTTC. It translates to CASSYSGGNYGYTF.

The chain joins TRBV11-2 to TRBJ2-1; the D is unclear. V shed 1 base and J shed 0 bases, with 7 bases lying between them. CDR3 length: 15 amino acids. Germline CDR1 SGHAT, CDR2 FQNNGV. The CDR3 reads CASSLGLNSYNEQFF. DNA for the CDR3: TGTGCCAGCAGCTTAGGTCTTAACTCCTACAATGAGCAGTTCTTC.

The chain recombines TRBV7-9 with TRBJ1-5, with 9 positions matching TRBD1. Per germline, CDR1 SEHNR and CDR2 FQNEAQ (reference sequence). This CDR3 comprises 17 residues. The V and J ends lost 1 base and 0 bases, in that order; junction bases with no gene match: 4. The CDR3 loop is CASSLVGTGYSNQPQHF. The CDR3 nucleotides are TGTGCCAGCAGCTTAGTTGGGACAGGGTATAGCAATCAGCCCCAGCATTTT.